The rows below give T cell receptor beta chains drawn from one sample of a study of T-cell reconstitution after alpha-beta-depleted transplantation in children. TCRdb re-called the PCR reads with MiXCR, one entry per CDR3 protein. The profile shows approximately 500,000 distinct CDR3 sequences, 10% to 13% of them singletons. This specimen consisted of PBMCs, obtained before TCRalphabeta/CD19-depleted stem cell transplant. Source of these receptors: a child under 10 years old with inherited bone marrow failure, due to receive a stem cell transplant. Each CDR3 is given with its conserved first and last residue. D genes are given only for firm matches. Only part of the rows carry a size: once, few, many, or a class if the clone is expanded.

v_call,d_call,j_call,clone_size,cdr3_length,cdr3_nt,cdr3_aa
TRBV9,.,TRBJ1-6,many,13,TGTGCCAGCAGCACCCTCGTTAATTCACCCCTCCACTTT,CASSTLVNSPLHF
TRBV7-9,.,TRBJ2-1,once,13,TGTGCCAGCAGAACAGCTCCGCACAATGAGCAGTTCTTC,CASRTAPHNEQFF
TRBV27,.,TRBJ2-1,few,14,TGTGCCAGCAGTTTATACGGGGACTTCAATGAGCAGTTCTTC,CASSLYGDFNEQFF
TRBV20-1,.,TRBJ1-1,few,14,TGCAGTGCTAGAGTCGGGGGGCGGGTCACTGAAGCTTTCTTT,CSARVGGRVTEAFF
TRBV12-3/TRBV12-4,.,TRBJ2-2,many,15,TGTGCCAGCAGTTTGATCAGTGGGGTTCCCGGGGAGCTGTTTTTT,CASSLISGVPGELFF
TRBV4-3,.,TRBJ1-2,many,16,TGCGCCAGCAGCCTAAACCTCCCCAGGGGCCGCTATGGCTACACCTTC,CASSLNLPRGRYGYTF
TRBV2,.,TRBJ1-1,many,13,TGTGCCAGCAGTAACACGGGGAACACTGAAGCTTTCTTT,CASSNTGNTEAFF
TRBV2,TRBD2,TRBJ2-1,many,14,TGTGCCACTTCGACTAGCGTGTCCTACAATGAGCAGTTCTTC,CATSTSVSYNEQFF
TRBV4-3,.,TRBJ2-2,few,13,TGCGCCAGCAGCTCCCATTCAGGAAGGGAGCTGTTTTTT,CASSSHSGRELFF
TRBV4-1,.,TRBJ2-5,many,13,TGCGCCAGCAGGGGTCCCGGGCGAAGGGACCAGTACTTC,CASRGPGRRDQYF
TRBV7-6,.,TRBJ1-1,many,13,TGTGCCAGCAGCTTAGGGGCAGGGATTGAAGCTTTCTTT,CASSLGAGIEAFF
TRBV4-3,.,TRBJ2-7,many,14,TGCGCCAGCAGCCCCGGGACGACGGACTACGAGCAGTACTTC,CASSPGTTDYEQYF
TRBV7-9,.,TRBJ1-2,many,14,TGTGCCAGCAGCTTATCTTCACCCTCCTATGGCTACACCTTC,CASSLSSPSYGYTF
TRBV27,TRBD1,TRBJ2-7,few,13,TGTGCCAGCAGTTTATCGACAGGGACCGAGCAGTACTTC,CASSLSTGTEQYF
TRBV29-1,.,TRBJ2-5,few,17,TGCAGCGTTGAAAAGTTTGGGAGATTCAGGGGCAGAGAGACCCAGTACTTC,CSVEKFGRFRGRETQYF
TRBV20-1,TRBD2,TRBJ2-1,many,14,TGCAGTGCTAGGGGGGGACTAGCCTACAATGAGCAGTTCTTC,CSARGGLAYNEQFF
TRBV27,TRBD2,TRBJ2-5,many,13,TGTGCCAGCAGGGGGACTAACCAAGAGACCCAGTACTTC,CASRGTNQETQYF
TRBV20-1,TRBD2,TRBJ2-1,many,17,TGCAGTGCTAGAGATCCATTACGGGAGGGCTCCTACAATGAGCAGTTCTTC,CSARDPLREGSYNEQFF
TRBV4-2,.,TRBJ2-7,many,15,TGTGCCAGCAGCCTCCATGGCGGCCGCCTATACGAGCAGTACTTC,CASSLHGGRLYEQYF
TRBV11-2,TRBD2,TRBJ2-7,few,15,TGTGCCAGCACTCTCCGGAGCGGGAGGGCCCACGAGCAGTACTTC,CASTLRSGRAHEQYF
TRBV27,.,TRBJ2-7,few,15,TGTGCCAGCAGTTTTCGATTAGGGCCGGGGTACGAGCAGTACTTC,CASSFRLGPGYEQYF
TRBV5-1,TRBD1,TRBJ2-7,many,14,TGCGCCAGCAGCAATACAGGGGCGAGCTACGAGCAGTACTTC,CASSNTGASYEQYF
TRBV12-3/TRBV12-4,.,TRBJ2-7,few,13,TGTGCCAGCAGTTCCGGGTTTTCGGACGAGCAGTACTTC,CASSSGFSDEQYF
TRBV29-1,.,TRBJ2-7,few,11,TGCAGCGTTGAAGCTCCCAACGAGCAGTACTTC,CSVEAPNEQYF
TRBV5-1,.,TRBJ2-7,few,15,TGCGCCAGCAGCTTGTTTTTCGGGAGCCAGTACGAGCAGTACTTC,CASSLFFGSQYEQYF
TRBV20-1,TRBD2,TRBJ2-2,many,14,TGCAGTGCAGTGGGGGACTACGACACCGGGGAGCTGTTTTTT,CSAVGDYDTGELFF
TRBV20-1,.,TRBJ1-1,.,13,TGCAGTGCTAGAGAGGACCTGAACACTGAAGCTTTCTTT,CSAREDLNTEAFF
TRBV4-3,.,TRBJ2-1,many,16,TGCGCCAGCAGCCAAGATCCCGGACCTGGAGGGAATGAGCAGTTCTTC,CASSQDPGPGGNEQFF
TRBV18,TRBD1,TRBJ2-5,.,12,TGTGCCAGCTCACCTCAACAGGGGGACCAGTACTTC,CASSPQQGDQYF
TRBV27,.,TRBJ1-4,.,14,TGTGCCAGCAGTTTTCAGGGGTCGAATGAAAAACTGTTTTTT,CASSFQGSNEKLFF
TRBV20-1,.,TRBJ1-1,.,15,TGCAGTGTCAGTGGTCGGGGATCGGTGAACACTGAAGCTTTCTTT,CSVSGRGSVNTEAFF
TRBV19,.,TRBJ2-1,few,15,TGTGCCAGTAGTATATACGCAGGGCCTTACAATGAGCAGTTCTTC,CASSIYAGPYNEQFF
TRBV6-1,.,TRBJ2-7,many,15,TGTGCCAGCAGTGAAAGGAGGGACAGAGCCTACGAGCAGTACTTC,CASSERRDRAYEQYF
TRBV29-1,.,TRBJ1-3,many,14,TGCAGCGTTGAAGGGCCGGGCTCTGGAAACACCATATATTTT,CSVEGPGSGNTIYF
TRBV24-1,TRBD1,TRBJ2-3,few,16,TGTGCCACCAGTGACCGCACAGGGGACATCACAGATACGCAGTATTTT,CATSDRTGDITDTQYF
TRBV10-2,.,TRBJ2-1,once,13,TGCGCCAGCACCCCGGACGGATACAATGAGCAGTTCTTC,CASTPDGYNEQFF
TRBV5-1,.,TRBJ2-7,.,12,TGCGCCAGCAGCTCGGGGCCGAACGAGCAGTACTTC,CASSSGPNEQYF
TRBV5-1,.,TRBJ1-1,many,14,TGCGCCAGCAGCTTGGGACTAGGGGGTACTGAAGCTTTCTTT,CASSLGLGGTEAFF
TRBV3-1,TRBD1,TRBJ2-7,few,14,TGTGCCAGCGGGGGACAGGGGGCCTCCTACGAGCAGTACTTC,CASGGQGASYEQYF
TRBV27,.,TRBJ2-1,many,13,TGTGCCAGCAGTTTTCTAGACCAGAATGAGCAGTTCTTC,CASSFLDQNEQFF
TRBV5-6,.,TRBJ1-2,many,12,TGTGCCAGCAGCCCCCCCTATGGAGGGAACGACTTC,CASSPPYGGNDF
TRBV19,.,TRBJ1-1,.,13,TGTGCCGCAACGGAGGGAATAGGCGCTGAAGCTTTCTTT,CAATEGIGAEAFF
TRBV28,.,TRBJ2-4,many,15,TGTGCCAGCAGTGTGGGATTAGAAGCCAAAAACATTCAGTACTTC,CASSVGLEAKNIQYF
TRBV20-1,.,TRBJ2-7,many,13,TGCAGTGCTAGCGAGACTAACTCCTACGAGCAGTACTTC,CSASETNSYEQYF
TRBV4-3,.,TRBJ2-1,many,13,TGCGCCAGCAGCCAAGGATTGGGCGGTGAGCAGTTCTTC,CASSQGLGGEQFF
TRBV5-1,TRBD2,TRBJ2-5,.,16,TGCGCCAGCAGCGTAGCATCAAGCGGGAGCGGAGAGACCCAGTACTTC,CASSVASSGSGETQYF
TRBV4-3,TRBD2,TRBJ2-5,many,15,TGCGCCAGCAGCCGTTTCCATCTAGCGGGAGAGACCCAGTACTTC,CASSRFHLAGETQYF
TRBV28,.,TRBJ2-7,many,15,TGTGCCAGCAGCCTACCCCCCGACAGTTCCTACGAGCAGTACTTC,CASSLPPDSSYEQYF
TRBV19,.,TRBJ2-7,.,12,TGTGCCAGTAGTATCGACAACTACGAGCAGTACTTC,CASSIDNYEQYF
TRBV5-1,TRBD2,TRBJ2-7,many,18,TGCGCCAGCAGTGGTTCTAGCGGGAGACACCGCAACCCATACGAGCAGTACTTC,CASSGSSGRHRNPYEQYF
TRBV30,.,TRBJ1-5,many,13,TGTGCCTGGAGCCCGGGGGGGGATCAGCCCCAGCATTTT,CAWSPGGDQPQHF
TRBV15,.,TRBJ1-1,many,16,TGTGCCACCAGCAGAGCGATAGGGGGAGGGGGAACTGAAGCTTTCTTT,CATSRAIGGGGTEAFF
TRBV5-1,.,TRBJ2-7,few,14,TGCGCCAGCAGCTTTGGTTCGCCGGCGGGTGAGCAGTACTTC,CASSFGSPAGEQYF
TRBV27,TRBD1,TRBJ1-5,many,17,TGTGCCAGCAGTTCTCGCCCTCCAGGGGGTAGCAATCAGCCCCAGCATTTT,CASSSRPPGGSNQPQHF
TRBV12-3/TRBV12-4,.,TRBJ2-1,.,14,TGTGCCAGCAGGGCCTCGTCGGGTTTTAATGAGCAGTTCTTC,CASRASSGFNEQFF
TRBV12-3/TRBV12-4,TRBD2,TRBJ2-1,many,14,TGTGCCAGCAGCGCGACTAGCCCCAACAATGAGCAGTTCTTC,CASSATSPNNEQFF
TRBV5-5,.,TRBJ2-7,few,13,TGTGCCAGCAGCTCTTCGGCGGCCTACGAGCAGTACTTC,CASSSSAAYEQYF
TRBV7-9,TRBD2,TRBJ2-7,.,15,TGTGCCAGCAGCTTAGACCCGGGGGGAGTCTACGAGCAGTACTTC,CASSLDPGGVYEQYF